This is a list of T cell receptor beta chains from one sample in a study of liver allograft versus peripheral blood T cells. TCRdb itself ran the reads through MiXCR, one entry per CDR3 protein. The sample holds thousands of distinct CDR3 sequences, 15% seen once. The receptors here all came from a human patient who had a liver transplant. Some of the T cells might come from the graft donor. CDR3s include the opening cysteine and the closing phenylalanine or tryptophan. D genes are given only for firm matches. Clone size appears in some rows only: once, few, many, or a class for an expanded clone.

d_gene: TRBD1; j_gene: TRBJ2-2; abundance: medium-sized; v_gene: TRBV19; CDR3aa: CASSTPTGGGVTGELFF; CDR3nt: TGTGCCAGTAGTACTCCAACAGGGGGCGGCGTCACCGGGGAGCTGTTTTTT
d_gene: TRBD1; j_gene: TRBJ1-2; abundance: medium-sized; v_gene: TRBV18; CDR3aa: CASSLTGTVGINYGYTF; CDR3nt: TGTGCCAGCTCGCTGACCGGGACAGTAGGAATTAACTATGGCTACACCTTC
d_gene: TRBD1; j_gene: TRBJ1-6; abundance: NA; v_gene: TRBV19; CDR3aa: CASQPGGPSINSPLHF; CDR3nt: TGTGCCAGCCAGCCAGGGGGCCCCTCCATAAATTCACCCCTCCACTTT
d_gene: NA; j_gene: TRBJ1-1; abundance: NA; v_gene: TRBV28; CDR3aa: CANSNVGLNTEAFF; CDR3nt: TGTGCCAACAGCAACGTCGGGCTAAACACTGAAGCTTTCTTT
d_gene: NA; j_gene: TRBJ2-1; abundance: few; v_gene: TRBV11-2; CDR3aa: CASSSAAEQFF; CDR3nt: TGTGCCAGCAGCTCAGCGGCTGAGCAGTTCTTC
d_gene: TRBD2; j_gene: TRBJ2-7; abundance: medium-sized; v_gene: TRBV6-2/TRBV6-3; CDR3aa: CASSYTSSGNREQYF; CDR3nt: TGTGCCAGCAGTTACACTAGTAGCGGGAACCGCGAGCAGTACTTC
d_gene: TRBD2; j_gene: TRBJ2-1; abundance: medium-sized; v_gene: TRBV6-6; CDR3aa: CASSQAMAGVSYNEQFF; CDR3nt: TGTGCCAGCAGTCAAGCTATGGCGGGGGTCTCCTACAATGAGCAGTTCTTC
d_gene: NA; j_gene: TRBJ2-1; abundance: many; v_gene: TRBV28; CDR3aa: CASTPWATYNEQFF; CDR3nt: TGTGCCAGCACGCCCTGGGCTACCTACAATGAGCAGTTCTTC
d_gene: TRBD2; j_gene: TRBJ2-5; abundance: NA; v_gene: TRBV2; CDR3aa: CASSGTREETQYF; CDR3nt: TGTGCCAGCTCCGGGACTAGAGAAGAGACCCAGTACTTC
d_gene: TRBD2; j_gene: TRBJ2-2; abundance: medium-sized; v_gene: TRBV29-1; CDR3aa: CSVEVTSGTGELFF; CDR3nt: TGCAGCGTTGAAGTGACTAGCGGGACCGGGGAGCTGTTTTTT